This T cell receptor beta chain was recovered during a study of molecular identifiers for immune sequencing clone quantification. TCRdb itself ran the PCR reads through MiXCR, one entry per CDR3 protein. The sample records approximately 590,000 distinct CDR3 sequences, 25% being singletons. Germline V lookup: CDR1 SGHRS, CDR2 YFSETQ. V was pared by 0 bases and J by 4 bases, with 7 bases of the junction left unmatched. The CDR3 is 15 residues long. This clonotype was picked up a small number of times. The material sequenced was naive CD8+ T cells from blood, with Jurkat cell RNA spiked in. Regarding subset: FACS-sorted CD8+CD4-CCR7+CD45RA+ naive T cells. This sequence originates from a human donor in good health. Some libraries in this study had Jurkat cell RNA spiked in. The genes are TRBV5-1 and TRBJ2-7; 7 bases are a match to TRBD1. CDR3 nucleotide sequence: TGCGCCAGCAGCTTGGCCAAGGGGGCCGGGTACGAGCAGTACTTC. Amino acids: CASSLAKGAGYEQYF.